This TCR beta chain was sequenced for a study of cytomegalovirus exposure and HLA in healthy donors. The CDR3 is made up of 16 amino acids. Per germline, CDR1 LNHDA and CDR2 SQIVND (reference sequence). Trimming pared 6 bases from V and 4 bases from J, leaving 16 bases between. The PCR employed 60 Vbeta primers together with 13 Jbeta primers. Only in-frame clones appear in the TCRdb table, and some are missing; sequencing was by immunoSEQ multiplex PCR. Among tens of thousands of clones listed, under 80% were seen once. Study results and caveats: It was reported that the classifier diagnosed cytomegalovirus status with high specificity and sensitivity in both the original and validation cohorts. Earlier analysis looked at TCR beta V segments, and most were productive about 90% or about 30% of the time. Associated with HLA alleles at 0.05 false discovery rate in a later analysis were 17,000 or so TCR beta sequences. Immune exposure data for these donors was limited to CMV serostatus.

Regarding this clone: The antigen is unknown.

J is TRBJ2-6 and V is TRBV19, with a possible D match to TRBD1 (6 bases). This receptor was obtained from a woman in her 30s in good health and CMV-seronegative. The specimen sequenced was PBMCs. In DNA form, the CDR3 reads TGTGCCAGTAGAAGTGGACAGTCCAAAGGGGCCAACGTCCTGACTTTC. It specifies CASRSGQSKGANVLTF.